Sequencing of this TCR beta chain was carried out in a study of shared clonotypes between healthy human individuals. Nashville, Tennessee was home to all donors, who were Caucasian adults. Assay execution proceeded at the deep level. Authors' data handling: Filtering of immunoSEQ junctional sequences could not match full-length read filtering. The data were produced by immunoSEQ multiplex PCR, yet TCRdb's version contains in-frame clones alone and is incomplete. The V and J calls and the clone size are those of that table, but D and trimming were determined from the DNA. The table has some 470,000 clones, 60% to 85% seen once. The CDR3 spans 14 residues.

The clonotype comes from a woman aged 40 to 50 in good health. Some clones in this sample may be carry-over from other donors' samples. The rearrangement links TRBV21-1 to TRBJ2-7; no DNA check was done on the table's D call, TRBD2. TRBV21-1 is listed as a pseudogene. Input material: PBMCs. The CDR3 DNA reads as TGTGCCAGCAGCTACCCCGGACTACCCTACGAGCAGTACTTC. Translating it yields CASSYPGLPYEQYF.